This T cell receptor (beta chain) was documented in a study of cytomegalovirus exposure and HLA in healthy donors. Study-wide points: Reportedly, HLA-A and HLA-B alleles of most subjects were accurately predicted from TCR beta.

A word on this clone: Antigen: not known.

PCR used 60 Vbeta primers and 13 Jbeta primers. Data came from immunoSEQ multiplex PCR; TCRdb stores just in-frame clones and leaves some out. The sample has tens of thousands of clones, about 88% seen once. The clonotype comes from a man aged 18-30 years in good health and CMV-seronegative. The sequenced sample was PBMCs.

The CDR3 spells CASSTSGPTEAFF. The CDR3 DNA reads TGTGCCAGCAGCACCTCAGGTCCCACTGAAGCTTTCTTT. This chain uses TRBV9 with TRBJ1-1; D remains unclear. Germline CDR1 SGDLS, CDR2 YYNGEE. This CDR3 contains 13 residues. V lost 4 bases and J 4 bases, leaving 11 bases between the germline ends.